Here is one T cell receptor (beta chain) with its context. The antigen remains unidentified. This sample is drawn from a study of cytomegalovirus exposure and HLA in healthy donors. This CDR3 contains 11 residues. The germline V gene encodes CDR1 SNHLY and CDR2 FYNNEI. With 6 bases removed from V and 15 bases from J, the gap between germline ends came to 15 bases. PCR involved 60 Vbeta and 13 Jbeta primers. Clones were read by immunoSEQ multiplex PCR, and TCRdb kept only the in-frame ones, dropping some. This table has under 200,000 clones, approximately 81% appearing once. Study-level points and caveats: Across HLA loci, a later analysis found differing TCR association rates, with DRB1 most and HLA-C fewest. Later genetic work tied a missense DCLRE1C variant to beta-chain V and J trimming. Researchers counted roughly 150 TCR beta chains as cytomegalovirus-associated.

The chain couples TRBV2 to TRBJ2-1, with D uncertain. This TCR was sampled from a woman in her twenties or thirties in good health and CMV-seropositive. Sequenced sample: PBMCs. CDR3 protein: CASSPTIGWFF. The CDR3 nucleotides read TGTGCCAGCAGCCCCACGATCGGGTGGTTCTTC.